The T cell receptor beta chain described here comes from a study of blood T cell repertoires in COVID-19. The wider study: COVID-19 samples collected from the United States, Italy and Spain covered acute and convalescent phases. From T cells, B-cell-depleted T cells, or PBMCs came the material, which was cDNA or gDNA.

The Seattle patients, enrolled during active infection, were followed longitudinally. Profiling relied on immunoSEQ multiplex PCR, and the TCRdb table lists in-frame clones only, not all of them. The sample carries some 390,000 clones, approximately 91% recorded once. The V end was cut by 8 bases, the J end by 8 bases, with 18 bases between. The CDR3 runs to 13 residues. Germline CDR1 is MNHEY and CDR2 is SVGAGI. Sequences were obtained from peripheral blood. This chain uses TRBV6-5 with TRBJ1-2; tentatively, D is TRBD1 (6 bases). The receptor was isolated from a middle-aged woman with COVID-19, enrolled during active disease. As DNA, the CDR3 is TGTGCCAGCCAATGGGGGGGGGCTTACGGCTACACCTTC. Protein sequence: CASQWGGAYGYTF.